Here is one TCR beta chain with its context. Its antigen remains undetermined. No qualities accompany the bases; no much larger clone lies one base away. The record originates from a study of persistence of HIV-infected CD4 T cells (dated by TCRdb to between 2020 and 2021). Regarding the study in general: The median time the participants had spent on suppressive ART was less than 9 years. Peripheral blood samples of up to roughly 180 mL were collected at multiple time points, except for a couple of participants, who underwent leukapheresis at a single time point. Anti-CD3/anti-CD28 stimulation activated a higher proportion of cells, with a lower memory fraction, than antigen stimulation. The study isolated CMV- and HIV-1 Gag-responding CD4+ T cells from ART-treated individuals to examine antigen-driven clonal expansion of HIV-1-infected cells. The clonality of all cells in each sorted population was assessed by TCRbeta sequencing, whereas the clonality of infected cells was assessed by proviral sequencing. In the cross-participant TCR cluster analysis, 8 participants were included for CMV and 7 participants were included for Gag.

The label giving this sample's treatment or condition can be read as: suppressive antiretroviral therapy. Cells were stimulated with anti-CD3/anti-CD28 magnetic beads as a nonspecific positive control representing the CD4+ T cell repertoire. CD4+ T cells that responded were sorted based on upregulation of both CD40 ligand and CD69. HIV-1-infected adults in whom suppressive ART had been started during chronic infection were enrolled as participants. For at least 4 years, participants had undetectable plasma HIV-1 RNA, below 50 copies/mL. To be included, a participant needed positive CMV serology and a CD4+ T cell count above 400 cells/uL. Before stimulation, PBMCs were isolated using density centrifugation and depleted of CD8+ T cells. For approximately 18 hours, the CD8-depleted PBMCs were stimulated with anti-CD28/CD49d costimulation, a CD40-blocking antibody, and enfuvirtide to prevent new infections. Cells were sorted on a Beckman Coulter MoFlo Legacy or XDP sorter, with propidium iodide excluding dead cells. The QIAamp DNA Mini Kit was used for genomic DNA extraction from samples above one million cells, and the Quick-DNA Microprep Kit was used otherwise.

The junction carries 11 bases between V and J, which are trimmed by 8 bases and 0 bases respectively. Based on the germline V gene, the CDR1 and CDR2 sequences are MNHEY and SVGAGI. The CDR3 runs 14 residues from the cysteine to the phenylalanine. CDR3 DNA only is kept here, 42 bases in frame from base 1. The immunoSEQ hsTCRB assay version 4 in survey mode was used to sequence TCRbeta repertoires from genomic DNA. Genomic DNA was diluted to roughly 9.2 ng/uL, using up to roughly 1 ug per sample for TCRbeta sequencing. As for how the authors treated the data: TCRbeta data were analyzed in ImmunoSeq Analyzer 3.0, with diversity computed on productive nucleotide rearrangements. Using the Immunarch R package, the improved Chao index served to estimate lower-bound TCR diversity and the Gini coefficient served to estimate clonality. Nucleotide rearrangements that differed but encoded the same CDR3beta amino acid sequence were counted as separate clonotypes. TCRbeta sequences significantly enriched in antigen-responding cells relative to anti-CD3/anti-CD28-activated cells were identified by differential abundance analysis. GLIPH2 clustered TCRs by predicted peptide-MHC specificity, both within individual participants and across merged participant data sets. Imported from immuneACCESS, the table was reduced by TCRdb to in-frame sequences with V and J called. These copies leave out some clones; in studies compared against another copy, an unresolved V gene accounts for under half, and the cause of the remainder is not known. That table furnishes V, J and clone size, whereas the DNA furnished D and trimming. Here the sample has about 51,000 clones; about 87% occur a single time. The ten largest clones add up to around 3.4% of the sample.

Overall results and qualifications from the work: Significantly lower TCRbeta richness was observed in CMV- and Gag-responding cells than in anti-CD3/anti-CD28-responding cells, and higher oligoclonality was observed in CMV-responding cells than in CD3/CD28-stimulated and Gag-responding cells. Antigen-responding cells were enriched for expanded CDR3beta sequences that were degenerate, which suggests that CD4+ responses to CMV and Gag underwent convergent selection. TCR oligoclonality correlated with proviral oligoclonality within the same sorted populations. Few individuals were included in the study, and only a limited range of antigens was tested. Restriction of bulk TCR analyses to the rare CMV-responding cells that actually carried HIV-1 proviruses was not possible.

Sequenced material: CD4+ T cells sorted from PBMCs after approximately 20-hour stimulation, taken from a patient who received antiretroviral therapy. This specimen's cell subset or site label, per the study, means: CD40L+CD69+ CD4 T cells responding to anti-CD3/anti-CD28 beads, representing the overall repertoire. This chain joins TRBV6-5 to TRBJ1-5; TRBD1 might be the D gene, on 5 matching bases. The sequence derives from an adult woman with HIV who was CMV-seropositive. The CDR3 amino acid sequence is: CASSGGNSNQPQHF. The sequence in DNA is TGTGCCAGCTCTGGGGGGAATAGCAATCAGCCCCAGCATTTT.